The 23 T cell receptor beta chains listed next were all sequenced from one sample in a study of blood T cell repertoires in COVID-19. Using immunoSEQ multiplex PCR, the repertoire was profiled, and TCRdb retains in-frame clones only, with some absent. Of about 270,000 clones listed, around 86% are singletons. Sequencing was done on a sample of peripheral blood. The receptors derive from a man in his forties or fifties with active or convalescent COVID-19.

CDR3: CASRTTNSPLHF. For the CDR3, the DNA is TGTGCCAGCAGAACAACTAATTCACCCCTCCACTTT. The chain employs TRBV6-5 and TRBJ1-6; D remains unclear. Germline V CDR1 and CDR2: MNHEY, SVGAGI. The V gene lost 6 bases and the J gene lost 6 bases, with 6 bases spanning the gap. The CDR3 runs 12 residues.

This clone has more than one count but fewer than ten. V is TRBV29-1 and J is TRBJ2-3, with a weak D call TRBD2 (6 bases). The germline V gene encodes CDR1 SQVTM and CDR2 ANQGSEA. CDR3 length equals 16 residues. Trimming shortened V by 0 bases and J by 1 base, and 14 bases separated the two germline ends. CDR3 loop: CSVEDSLAPRTDTQYF. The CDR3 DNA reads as TGCAGCGTTGAAGATTCACTAGCCCCCCGCACAGATACGCAGTATTTT.

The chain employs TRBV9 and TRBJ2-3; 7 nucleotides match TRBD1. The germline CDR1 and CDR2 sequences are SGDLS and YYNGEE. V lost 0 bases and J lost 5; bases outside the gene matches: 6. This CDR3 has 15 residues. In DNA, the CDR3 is TGTGCCAGCAGCGTAGACGAGGGGGCGGGAGATACGCAGTATTTT. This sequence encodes CASSVDEGAGDTQYF.

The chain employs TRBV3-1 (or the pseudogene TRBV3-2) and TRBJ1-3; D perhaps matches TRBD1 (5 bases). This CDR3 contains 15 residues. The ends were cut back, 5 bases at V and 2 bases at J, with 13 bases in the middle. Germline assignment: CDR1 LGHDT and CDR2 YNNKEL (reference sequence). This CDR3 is CASSETVFPGNTIYF. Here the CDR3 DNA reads TGTGCCAGCAGCGAGACAGTTTTCCCTGGAAACACCATATATTTT.

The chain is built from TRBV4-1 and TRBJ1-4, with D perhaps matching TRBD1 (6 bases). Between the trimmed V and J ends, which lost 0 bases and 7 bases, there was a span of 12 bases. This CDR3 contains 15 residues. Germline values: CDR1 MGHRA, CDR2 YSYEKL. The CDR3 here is CASSQDRGLGEKLFF. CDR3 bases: TGCGCCAGCAGCCAAGATAGGGGGTTAGGTGAAAAACTGTTTTTT.

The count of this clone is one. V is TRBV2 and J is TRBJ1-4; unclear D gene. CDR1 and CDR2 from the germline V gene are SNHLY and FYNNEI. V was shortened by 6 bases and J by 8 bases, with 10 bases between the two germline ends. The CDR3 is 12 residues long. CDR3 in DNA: TGTGCCAGCAGAGGCCCGGGGGAAAAACTGTTTTTT. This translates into CASRGPGEKLFF.

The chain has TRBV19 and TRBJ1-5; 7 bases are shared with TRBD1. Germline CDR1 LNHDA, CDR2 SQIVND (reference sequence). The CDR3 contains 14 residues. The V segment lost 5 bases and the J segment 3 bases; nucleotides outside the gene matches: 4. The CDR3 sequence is CASSPGTVNQPQHF. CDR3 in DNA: TGTGCCAGTAGTCCCGGGACAGTCAATCAGCCCCAGCATTTT.

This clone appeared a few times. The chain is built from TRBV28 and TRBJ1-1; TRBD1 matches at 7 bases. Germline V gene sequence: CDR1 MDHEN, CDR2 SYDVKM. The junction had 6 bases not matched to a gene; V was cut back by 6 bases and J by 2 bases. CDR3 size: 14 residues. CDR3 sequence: CASRYTGANTEAFF. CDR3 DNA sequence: TGTGCCAGCAGGTACACAGGGGCTAACACTGAAGCTTTCTTT.

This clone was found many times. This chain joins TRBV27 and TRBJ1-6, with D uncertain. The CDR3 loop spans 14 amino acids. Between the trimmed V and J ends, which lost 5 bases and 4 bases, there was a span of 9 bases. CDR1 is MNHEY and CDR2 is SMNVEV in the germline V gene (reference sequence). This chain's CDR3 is CASSPTAYNSPLHF. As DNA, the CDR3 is TGTGCCAGCAGTCCTACAGCTTATAATTCACCCCTCCACTTT.

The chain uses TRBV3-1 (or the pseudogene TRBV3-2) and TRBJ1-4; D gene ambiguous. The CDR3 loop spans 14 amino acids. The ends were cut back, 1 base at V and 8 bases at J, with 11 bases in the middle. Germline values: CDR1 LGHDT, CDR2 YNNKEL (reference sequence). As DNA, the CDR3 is TGTGCCAGCAGCCAAGGATTTCCGGGGGAAAAACTGTTTTTT. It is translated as CASSQGFPGEKLFF.

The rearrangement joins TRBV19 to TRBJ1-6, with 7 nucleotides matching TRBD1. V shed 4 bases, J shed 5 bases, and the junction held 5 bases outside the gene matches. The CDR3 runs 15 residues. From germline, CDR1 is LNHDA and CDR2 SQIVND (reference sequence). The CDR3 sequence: CASSSGQVHNSPLHF. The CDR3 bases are TGTGCCAGTAGTAGCGGACAGGTCCATAATTCACCCCTCCACTTT.

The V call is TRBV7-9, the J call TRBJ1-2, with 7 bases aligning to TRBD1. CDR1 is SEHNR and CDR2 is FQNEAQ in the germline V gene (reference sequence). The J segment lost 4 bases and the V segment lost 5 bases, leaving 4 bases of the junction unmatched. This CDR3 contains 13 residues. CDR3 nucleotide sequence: TGTGCCAGCAGCGGGGCAGGGGGCTATGGCTACACCTTC. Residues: CASSGAGGYGYTF. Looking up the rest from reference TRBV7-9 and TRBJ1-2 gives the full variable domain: DTGVSQNPRHKITKRGQNVTFRCDPISEHNRLYWYRQTLGQGPEFLTYFQNEAQLEKSRLLSDRFSAERPKGSFSTLEIQRTEQGDSAMYLCASSGAGGYGYTFGSGTRLTVV.

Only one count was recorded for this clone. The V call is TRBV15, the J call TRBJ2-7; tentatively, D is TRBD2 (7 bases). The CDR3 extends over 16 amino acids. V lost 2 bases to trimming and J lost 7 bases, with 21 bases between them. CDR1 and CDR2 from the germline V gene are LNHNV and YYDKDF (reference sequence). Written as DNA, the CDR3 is TGTGCCACCAGCAGACCCCAGGGGCGGGAGAAAGCGGAGCAGTACTTC. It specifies CATSRPQGREKAEQYF.

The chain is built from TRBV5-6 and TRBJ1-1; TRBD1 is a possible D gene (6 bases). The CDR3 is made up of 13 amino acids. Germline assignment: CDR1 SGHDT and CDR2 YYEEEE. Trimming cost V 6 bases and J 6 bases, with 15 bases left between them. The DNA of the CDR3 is TGTGCCAGCACCGTCACAGGGCTCCCTGAAGCTTTCTTT. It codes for CASTVTGLPEAFF.

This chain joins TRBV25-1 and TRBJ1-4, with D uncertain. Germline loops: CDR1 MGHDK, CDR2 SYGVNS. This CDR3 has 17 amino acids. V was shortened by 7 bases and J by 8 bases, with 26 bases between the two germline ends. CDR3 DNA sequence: TGTGCCAGCACCTCGGCCGCACATGTCGGAGGAGGCGAAAAACTGTTTTTT. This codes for CASTSAAHVGGGEKLFF. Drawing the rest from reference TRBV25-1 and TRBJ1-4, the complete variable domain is EADIYQTPRYLVIGTGKKITLECSQTMGHDKMYWYQQDPGMELHLIHYSYGVNSTEKGDLSSESTVSRIRTEHFPLTLESARPSHTSQYLCASTSAAHVGGGEKLFFGSGTQLSVL.

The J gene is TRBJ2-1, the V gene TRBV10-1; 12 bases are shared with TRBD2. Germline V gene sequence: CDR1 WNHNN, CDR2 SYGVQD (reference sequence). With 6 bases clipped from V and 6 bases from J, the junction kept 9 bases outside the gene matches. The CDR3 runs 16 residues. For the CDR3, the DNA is TGCGCCAGCAGCAACCTCACTAGCGGGAGGTTCAATGAGCAGTTCTTC. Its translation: CASSNLTSGRFNEQFF.

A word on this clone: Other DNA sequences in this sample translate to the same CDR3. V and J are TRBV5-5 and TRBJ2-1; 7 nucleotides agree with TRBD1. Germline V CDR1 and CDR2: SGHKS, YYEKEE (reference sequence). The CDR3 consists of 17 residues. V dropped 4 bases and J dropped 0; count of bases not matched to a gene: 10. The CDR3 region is CASSLGDRLSSYNEQFF. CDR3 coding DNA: TGTGCCAGCAGCCTCGGGGACAGACTGAGCTCCTACAATGAGCAGTTCTTC. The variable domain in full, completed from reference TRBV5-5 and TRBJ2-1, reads DAGVTQSPTHLIKTRGQQVTLRCSPISGHKSVSWYQQVLGQGPQFIFQYYEKEERGRGNFPDRFSARQFPNYSSELNVNALLLGDSALYLCASSLGDRLSSYNEQFFGPGTRLTVL.

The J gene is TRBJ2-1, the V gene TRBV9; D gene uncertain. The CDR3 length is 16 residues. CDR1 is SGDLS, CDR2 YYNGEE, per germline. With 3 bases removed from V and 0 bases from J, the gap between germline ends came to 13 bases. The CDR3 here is CASSAFLPSSYNEQFF. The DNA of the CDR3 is TGTGCCAGCAGCGCCTTTCTACCGAGCTCCTACAATGAGCAGTTCTTC.

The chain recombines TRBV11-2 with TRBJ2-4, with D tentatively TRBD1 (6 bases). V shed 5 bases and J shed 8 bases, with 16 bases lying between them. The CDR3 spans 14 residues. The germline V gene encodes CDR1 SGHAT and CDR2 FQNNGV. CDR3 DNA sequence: TGTGCCAGCAGCCCTGGGACATCTTCGGACATTCAGTACTTC. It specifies CASSPGTSSDIQYF. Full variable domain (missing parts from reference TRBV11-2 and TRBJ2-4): EAGVAQSPRYKIIEKRQSVAFWCNPISGHATLYWYQQILGQGPKLLIQFQNNGVVDDSQLPKDRFSAERLKGVDSTLKIQPAKLEDSAVYLCASSPGTSSDIQYFGAGTRLSVL.

The CDR3 spells CASSEFRGQGSNYGYTF. CDR3 sequence (DNA): TGTGCCAGCAGTGAATTCCGGGGACAGGGCTCTAACTATGGCTACACCTTC. This sequence joins TRBV25-1 and TRBJ1-2, with 9 bases lining up with TRBD1. CDR1 MGHDK and CDR2 SYGVNS come from the germline V gene. Trimming at V came to 1 base and at J to 0 bases, leaving 6 bases not matched to a gene. The CDR3 length is 17 residues.

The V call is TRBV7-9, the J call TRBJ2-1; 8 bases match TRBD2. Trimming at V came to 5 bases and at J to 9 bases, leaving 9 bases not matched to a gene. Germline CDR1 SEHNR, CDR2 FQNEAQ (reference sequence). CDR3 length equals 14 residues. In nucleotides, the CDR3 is TGTGCCAGCAGCCCGCGGACTAGCCACAGTGAGCAGTTCTTC. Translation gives CASSPRTSHSEQFF.

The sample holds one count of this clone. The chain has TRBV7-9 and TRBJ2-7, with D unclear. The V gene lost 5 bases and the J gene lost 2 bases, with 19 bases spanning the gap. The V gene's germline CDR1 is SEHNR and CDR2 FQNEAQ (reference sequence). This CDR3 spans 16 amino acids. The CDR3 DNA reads TGTGCCAGCAGCATTCTAAACCTCCTCTCGCCCTACGAGCAGTACTTC. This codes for CASSILNLLSPYEQYF.

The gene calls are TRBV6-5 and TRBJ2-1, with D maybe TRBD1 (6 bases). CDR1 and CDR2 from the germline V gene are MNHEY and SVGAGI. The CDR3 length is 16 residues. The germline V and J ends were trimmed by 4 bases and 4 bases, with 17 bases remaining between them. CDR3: CASSSFSRGLYNEQFF. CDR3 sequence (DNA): TGTGCCAGCAGTTCCTTCAGCAGGGGATTATACAATGAGCAGTTCTTC.